One and the same sample provided the 25 T cell receptor beta chains below, sequenced in a study of T cells in Graves' hyperthyroidism and ophthalmopathy. The TCR beta CDR3 regions underwent amplification using RNA transcripts as the source. Primed by the HTBI set, a first-round RT-PCR was run on the TCR CDR3. A single record per CDR3 protein comes from TCRdb applying MiXCR to the multiplex PCR reads. The top ten clones hold around 4.5% of a sample with roughly 560,000 distinct CDR3 sequences, under 15% of them seen once. The sequencing input was blood. The origin of the receptors is a woman between 35 and 50 years old with Graves' ophthalmopathy.

This rearrangement joins TRBV6-1 to TRBJ2-1; D is unresolved. CDR3 length: 12 amino acids. Germline V CDR1 and CDR2: MNHNS, SASEGT. V was trimmed by 6 bases and J by 9 bases, leaving 12 bases between them. In DNA, the CDR3 is TGTGCCAGCAGCGACACTACGGGTGAGCAGTTCTTC. It translates to CASSDTTGEQFF.

This clonotype was seen many times. The chain joins TRBV24-1 to TRBJ2-5; TRBD2 is a possible D gene (5 bases). V lost 5 bases and J 2 bases, leaving 20 bases between the germline ends. Germline values: CDR1 KGHDR, CDR2 SFDVKD. The CDR3 runs 17 residues. The CDR3 DNA reads TGTGCCACCAGTGCATCTCTCGGAGGATCAACTCAAGAGACCCAGTACTTC. This gives the protein CATSASLGGSTQETQYF.

This clonotype was seen ten or more times. The V gene is TRBV12-3 or TRBV12-4, the J gene TRBJ1-2, with D tentatively TRBD1 (6 bases). This CDR3 spans 16 amino acids. With 4 bases removed from V and 6 bases from J, the gap between germline ends came to 21 bases. The CDR3 protein is CASSSTRDTSYDGYTF. The CDR3 DNA follows: TGTGCCAGCAGTTCCACTCGGGACACCTCCTATGATGGCTACACCTTC.

The V and J genes are TRBV28 and TRBJ1-2; no clear D. The CDR3 loop spans 11 amino acids. Germline V lookup: CDR1 MDHEN, CDR2 SYDVKM. Trimming pared 0 bases from V and 6 bases from J, leaving 2 bases between. Here the CDR3 DNA reads TGTGCCAGCAGTTTATGGCATGGCTACACCTTC. It encodes CASSLWHGYTF.

This clonotype showed up many times. The V call is TRBV7-8, the J call TRBJ1-5; 8 nucleotides agree with TRBD1. Germline V CDR1 and CDR2: SGHVS, FQNEAQ. V was clipped by 3 bases and J by 8 bases; unmatched bases: 9. The CDR3 is 15 amino acids. CDR3 coding DNA: TGTGCCAGCAGCTTCAGCCAAGGACAGGGAAAGCCCCAGCATTTT. Its protein is CASSFSQGQGKPQHF.

This clonotype was recorded a few times. The rearrangement uses TRBV10-2 and TRBJ1-1; D is unclear. The CDR3 runs to 14 residues. Trimming left V 6 bases short and J 2 bases short, with 13 bases between. The V gene's germline CDR1 is WSHSY and CDR2 SAAADI. This CDR3 reads CASSAFSLNTEAFF. CDR3 nucleotides: TGCGCCAGCAGCGCGTTCTCTCTTAACACTGAAGCTTTCTTT.

This clonotype was seen many times. The chain links TRBV19 to TRBJ2-2; the D is unclear. The germline CDR1 and CDR2 sequences are LNHDA and SQIVND (reference sequence). The V and J ends lost 5 bases and 3 bases respectively, with 10 bases between them. CDR3 length equals 14 residues. CDR3 in amino acids: CASSAALYTGELFF. The CDR3, as DNA: TGTGCCAGTAGTGCCGCGCTATACACCGGGGAGCTGTTTTTT.

In its sample, this clonotype was seen many times. The chain joins TRBV28 to TRBJ1-2; TRBD1 is a possible D gene (5 bases). The CDR3 has 14 residues. The V gene lost 3 bases and the J gene lost 3 bases, with 11 bases spanning the gap. The germline gives CDR1 MDHEN, CDR2 SYDVKM. DNA of the CDR3: TGTGCCAGCAGTTTGGGACCCAATCACTATGGCTACACCTTC. Residues: CASSLGPNHYGYTF.

There are many counts of this clonotype. The chain has TRBV6-1 and TRBJ2-5; 10 positions match TRBD2. This CDR3 region has 15 residues. Germline V gene data show CDR1 as MNHNS and CDR2 as SASEGT. V trimming: 6 bases; J trimming: 2 bases; junction bases outside the gene matches: 6. For the CDR3, the DNA is TGTGCCAGCAGCCAAGCGGGAGGGGGGCAAGAGACCCAGTACTTC. Residues: CASSQAGGGQETQYF.

V is TRBV29-1 and J is TRBJ1-1; D call uncertain. The length of the CDR3 is 14 residues. V lost 5 bases, J lost 2 bases, and 15 bases lay in between. Germline V CDR1 and CDR2: SQVTM, ANQGSEA. CDR3 sequence reads: CSVRPHIGNTEAFF. Here the CDR3 DNA reads TGCAGCGTTAGGCCACACATCGGTAACACTGAAGCTTTCTTT.

The chain recombines TRBV5-6 with TRBJ2-7; D perhaps matches TRBD1 (5 bases). CDR1 is SGHDT, CDR2 YYEEEE, per germline. The CDR3 spans 15 residues. The V end lost 4 bases, the J end lost 2 bases, and 16 bases lay between the germline ends. The CDR3 sequence is CASSPDRGRPYEQYF. The CDR3 region has the DNA TGTGCCAGCAGCCCCGATAGGGGTCGTCCCTACGAGCAGTACTTC.

The rearrangement links TRBV14 to TRBJ2-7; the match to TRBD1 covers 7 bases. Germline-derived CDR1 and CDR2 are SGHDN and FVKESK. V dropped 4 bases and J dropped 1; count of bases not matched to a gene: 28. The CDR3 has 22 residues. CDR3 amino acids: CASSLCMDSGQPHRSSSYEQYF. The CDR3 region has the DNA TGTGCCAGCAGCCTTTGCATGGACTCGGGACAGCCGCACCGCTCATCTTCCTACGAGCAGTACTTC. Looking up the rest from reference TRBV14 and TRBJ2-7 gives the full variable domain: EAGVTQFPSHSVIEKGQTVTLRCDPISGHDNLYWYRRVMGKEIKFLLHFVKESKQDESGMPNNRFLAERTGGTYSTLKVQPAELEDSGVYFCASSLCMDSGQPHRSSSYEQYFGPGTRLTVT.

This clonotype was counted between two and nine times. The chain recombines TRBV3-1 with TRBJ2-7, with D possibly matching TRBD2 (6 bases). Germline values: CDR1 LGHDT, CDR2 YNNKEL (reference sequence). This CDR3 spans 12 amino acids. Trimming shortened V by 8 bases and J by 6 bases, and 14 bases separated the two germline ends. DNA for the CDR3: TGTGCCAGCGGGGAGGAGGGTAGCGAGCAGTACTTC. This codes for CASGEEGSEQYF.

The sample holds many counts of this clonotype. The chain carries TRBV15 and TRBJ1-3; possible D gene TRBD1, 5 bases. The CDR3 consists of 17 residues. CDR1 is LNHNV, CDR2 YYDKDF, per germline (reference sequence). V lost 7 bases and J lost 0, with 19 bases in between. CDR3 loop: CATTLDIGLFSGNTIYF. CDR3 bases: TGTGCCACCACCTTGGACATTGGATTATTCTCTGGAAACACCATATATTTT.

This clonotype was observed many times. This rearrangement joins TRBV7-9 to TRBJ1-5; the D gene is possibly TRBD1 (5 bases). In germline, CDR1 is SEHNR, CDR2 FQNEAQ (reference sequence). V lost 1 base to trimming and J lost 10 bases, with 11 bases between them. The CDR3 is 13 residues long. The CDR3 nucleotides are TGTGCCAGCAGCTTAGTGCTAGGGGAACCCCAGCATTTT. Translating it yields CASSLVLGEPQHF. Filled out from reference TRBV7-9 and TRBJ1-5, the complete variable domain reads DTGVSQNPRHKITKRGQNVTFRCDPISEHNRLYWYRQTLGQGPEFLTYFQNEAQLEKSRLLSDRFSAERPKGSFSTLEIQRTEQGDSAMYLCASSLVLGEPQHFGDGTRLSIL.

This chain uses TRBV29-1 with TRBJ2-7; 12 bases are shared with TRBD1. J gave up 6 bases and V 4 bases, and 10 bases lay outside the gene matches. Per germline, CDR1 SQVTM and CDR2 ANQGSEA. There are 15 residues in the CDR3. CDR3 protein: CSVAEPGQGAGEQYF. The CDR3 nucleotides read TGCAGCGTTGCCGAACCGGGACAGGGGGCAGGCGAGCAGTACTTC.

The table lists this clonotype with many counts. The chain couples TRBV7-9 to TRBJ2-4; D tentatively fits TRBD1 or TRBD2 (6 bases each). The CDR3 spans 14 residues. Germline lookup yields CDR1 SEHNR and CDR2 FQNEAQ (reference sequence). The V and J ends lost 1 base and 6 bases respectively, with 10 bases between them. The CDR3 DNA is TGTGCCAGCAGCTTAGAGGGGGAGGCAAACATTCAGTACTTC. It codes for CASSLEGEANIQYF.

This clonotype showed up many times. This chain joins TRBV12-3 or TRBV12-4 and TRBJ2-5; 12 nucleotides agree with TRBD2. V gave up 1 base and J gave up 7 bases; unmatched junction bases: 10. The length of the CDR3 is 17 residues. The chain's CDR3 is CASSLGETSGRRGTQYF. DNA of the CDR3: TGTGCCAGCAGTTTAGGAGAGACTAGCGGGAGACGTGGGACCCAGTACTTC.

In this sample, this clonotype turned up many times. The gene calls are TRBV12-5 and TRBJ2-5, with TRBD1 matching 10 bases. V was clipped by 4 bases and J by 4 bases; unmatched bases: 6. The CDR3 loop spans 15 amino acids. CDR1 and CDR2 from the germline V gene are LGHNT and FRNRAP. The CDR3 here is CASGSTGTGVETQYF. The CDR3, as DNA: TGTGCTAGTGGTTCTACCGGGACAGGGGTAGAGACCCAGTACTTC.

This clonotype was observed many times. The genes are TRBV5-6 and TRBJ1-2, with D unresolved. The CDR3 totals 12 residues. Germline V CDR1 and CDR2: SGHDT, YYEEEE. The germline V and J ends were trimmed by 7 bases and 5 bases, with 12 bases remaining between them. The CDR3 DNA sequence: TGTGCCAGCGCGCGTCTGGGATATGGCTACACCTTC. Protein product: CASARLGYGYTF.

In its sample, this clonotype was seen many times. The gene calls are TRBV6-2 or TRBV6-3 and TRBJ1-1, with unresolved D. Germline V gives CDR1 MNHEY, CDR2 SVGEGT. The CDR3 length is 13 residues. V was trimmed by 0 bases and J by 6 bases, leaving 8 bases between them. The chain's CDR3 is CASSYSGRAEAFF. The CDR3 nucleotides are TGTGCCAGCAGTTACTCAGGGCGCGCTGAAGCTTTCTTT.

This clonotype was detected many times. The chain recombines TRBV10-2 with TRBJ2-5, with 11 nucleotides matching TRBD2. The CDR3 runs to 15 residues. V was pared by 6 bases and J by 7 bases, with 10 bases of the junction left unmatched. Per germline, CDR1 WSHSY and CDR2 SAAADI. In DNA form, the CDR3 reads TGCGCCAGCAGGCAGGGACTAGCGGTCCAGTTGACCCAGTACTTC. This sequence encodes CASRQGLAVQLTQYF.

This clonotype was found a few times. The V and J genes are TRBV11-2 and TRBJ2-7; TRBD2 aligns across 9 bases. Germline CDR1 reads SGHAT; CDR2 reads FQNNGV. The trim removed 5 bases at V and 5 bases at J, leaving 7 bases unmatched. The CDR3 runs 14 residues. CDR3 loop: CASSPGVAGDEQYF. CDR3 bases: TGTGCCAGCAGCCCCGGGGTAGCGGGAGACGAGCAGTACTTC.

This clonotype was observed many times. J is TRBJ2-5 and V is TRBV24-1; 7 positions match TRBD1. The germline V gene has CDR1 KGHDR and CDR2 SFDVKD. V gave up 3 bases and J gave up 5 bases; unmatched junction bases: 11. CDR3 length equals 16 residues. The CDR3 is CATSDSWGQKGETQYF. The CDR3 region has the DNA TGTGCCACCAGTGATAGTTGGGGACAGAAAGGGGAGACCCAGTACTTC.

In its sample, this clonotype was seen many times. The chain employs TRBV5-1 and TRBJ2-7, with D hard to call. Per the germline V gene, CDR1 is SGHRS and CDR2 is YFSETQ. Trimming removed 0 bases at V and 5 bases at J, with 9 bases between. CDR3 length: 13 amino acids. CDR3 residues: CASSLAQLNEQYF. The CDR3 region has the DNA TGCGCCAGCAGCTTGGCACAACTGAACGAGCAGTACTTC. The full variable domain, rest sourced from reference TRBV5-1 and TRBJ2-7, is KAGVTQTPRYLIKTRGQQVTLSCSPISGHRSVSWYQQTPGQGLQFLFEYFSETQRNKGNFPGRFSGRQFSNSRSEMNVSTLELGDSALYLCASSLAQLNEQYFGPGTRLTVT.